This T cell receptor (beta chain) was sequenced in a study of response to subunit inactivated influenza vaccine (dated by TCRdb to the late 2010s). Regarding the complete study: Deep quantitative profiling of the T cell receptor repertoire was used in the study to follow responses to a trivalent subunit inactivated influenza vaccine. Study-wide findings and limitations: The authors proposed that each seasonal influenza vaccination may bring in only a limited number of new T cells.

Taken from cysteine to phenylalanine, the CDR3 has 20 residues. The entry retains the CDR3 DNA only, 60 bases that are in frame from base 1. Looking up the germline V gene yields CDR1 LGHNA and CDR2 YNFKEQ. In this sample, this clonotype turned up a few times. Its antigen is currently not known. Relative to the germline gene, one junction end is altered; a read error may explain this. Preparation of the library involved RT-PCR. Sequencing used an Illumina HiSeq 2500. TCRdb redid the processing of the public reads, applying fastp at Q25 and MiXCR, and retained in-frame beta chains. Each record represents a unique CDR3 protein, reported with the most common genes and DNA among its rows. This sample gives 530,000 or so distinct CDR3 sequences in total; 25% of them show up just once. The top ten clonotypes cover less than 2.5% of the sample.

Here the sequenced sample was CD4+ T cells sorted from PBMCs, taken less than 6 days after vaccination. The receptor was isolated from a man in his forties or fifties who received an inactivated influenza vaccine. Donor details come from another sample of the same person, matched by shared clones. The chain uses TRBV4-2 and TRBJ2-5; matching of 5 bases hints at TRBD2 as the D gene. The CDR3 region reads CASSPFSIEARIGVQATQYF. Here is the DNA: TGTGCCAGCAGCCCTTTTTCTATTGAGGCTAGGATCGGGGTACAAGCGACCCAGTACTTC.